A single sample gave rise to the 31 T cell receptor beta chains below, sequenced in a study of T cell responses to AZD1222 COVID-19 vaccine. Assay used: immunoSEQ multiplex PCR; TCRdb lists only in-frame clones, some missing. Here the sample spans some 64,000 clones, roughly 84% being singletons. Sequences were derived from peripheral blood, sampled on day 0 of AZD1222 vaccination. The origin of the receptors is an adult in good health.

The V call is TRBV3-1 (or the pseudogene TRBV3-2), the J call TRBJ2-2; 7 bases are a match to TRBD1. V lost 0 bases to trimming and J lost 8 bases; unmatched junction nucleotides: 6. The CDR3 runs to 15 residues. CDR1 and CDR2 from the germline V gene are LGHDT and YNNKEL (reference sequence). CDR3 coding DNA: TGTGCCAGCAGCCAAGACGGGCAGGGGGAAGGGGAGCTGTTTTTT. Protein sequence: CASSQDGQGEGELFF.

This clone was detected once. The chain links TRBV5-4 to TRBJ1-4; D may be TRBD1 (6 bases). The germline gives CDR1 SGHNT, CDR2 YYREEE (reference sequence). The V end was cut by 4 bases, the J end by 8 bases, with 18 bases between. The CDR3 runs 15 residues. CDR3 sequence: CASSGDVRGGEKLFF. The CDR3 DNA is TGTGCCAGCAGCGGGGACGTCAGGGGAGGGGAAAAACTGTTTTTT.

The rearrangement joins TRBV5-1 to TRBJ2-7, with TRBD2 identical over 11 bases. The junction had 6 bases not matched to a gene; V was cut back by 3 bases and J by 1 base. The CDR3 has 16 amino acids. CDR1 and CDR2 from the germline V gene are SGHRS and YFSETQ. The CDR3 loop reads CASSSIIAGGSYEQYF. Here the CDR3 DNA reads TGCGCCAGCAGCTCTATTATAGCGGGAGGGTCCTACGAGCAGTACTTC.

The chain is built from TRBV6-2 or TRBV6-3 and TRBJ2-2; D is ambiguous. The CDR3 covers 14 residues. V was clipped by 4 bases and J by 7 bases, with 13 bases between them. CDR1 MNHEY and CDR2 SVGEGT come from the germline V gene. The CDR3 loop reads CASSSRLWGGELFF. The CDR3 nucleotides are TGTGCCAGCAGTTCCCGACTCTGGGGCGGGGAGCTGTTTTTT.

This clone was counted a single time. The chain couples TRBV2 to TRBJ1-5; a possible D gene is TRBD1 (5 bases). This CDR3 has 15 amino acids. Trimming took off 6 bases at V and 5 bases at J, with 17 bases between the two ends. Germline V lookup: CDR1 SNHLY, CDR2 FYNNEI. The DNA for the CDR3 is TGTGCCAGCAGCCCAAATGCGGCAGGGCATCAGCCCCAGCATTTT. It is translated as CASSPNAAGHQPQHF. The variable domain in full, completed from reference TRBV2 and TRBJ1-5, reads EPEVTQTPSHQVTQMGQEVILRCVPISNHLYFYWYRQILGQKVEFLVSFYNNEISEKSEIFDDQFSVERPDGSNFTLKIRSTKLEDSAMYFCASSPNAAGHQPQHFGDGTRLSIL.

This rearrangement joins TRBV3-1 (or the pseudogene TRBV3-2) to TRBJ1-2; D is possibly TRBD1 (6 bases). Looked up from germline, CDR1 is LGHDT and CDR2 is YNNKEL (reference sequence). The ends were cut back, 2 bases at V and 3 bases at J, with 19 bases in the middle. This CDR3 contains 17 residues. CDR3 in amino acids: CASSQNREGTSYYGYTF. The CDR3 nucleotides read TGTGCCAGCAGCCAAAACAGGGAGGGTACTTCCTACTATGGCTACACCTTC.

The V call is TRBV7-6, the J call TRBJ2-5, with D tentatively TRBD1 or TRBD2 (5 bases each). Trimming removed 5 bases from V and 1 base from J, with 17 bases in between. CDR1 and CDR2 (germline): SGHVS, FNYEAQ. This CDR3 is 16 amino acids long. This chain's CDR3 is CASSHYRGRVQETQYF. CDR3 sequence (DNA): TGTGCCAGCAGCCATTACCGGGGCAGAGTCCAAGAGACCCAGTACTTC. Looking up the rest from reference TRBV7-6 and TRBJ2-5 gives the full variable domain: GAGVSQSPRYKVTKRGQDVALRCDPISGHVSLYWYRQALGQGPEFLTYFNYEAQQDKSGLPNDRFSAERPEGSISTLTIQRTEQRDSAMYRCASSHYRGRVQETQYFGPGTRLLVL.

This clone appeared once. The rearrangement uses TRBV7-9 and TRBJ1-2; tentative D call: TRBD1 (5 bases). Between the trimmed V and J ends, which lost 0 bases and 4 bases, there was a span of 9 bases. This CDR3 region has 14 residues. Germline V gene lookup returns CDR1 SEHNR and CDR2 FQNEAQ (reference sequence). For the CDR3, the DNA is TGTGCCAGCAGCTTAGCGGGGACCGCCTATGGCTACACCTTC. It translates to CASSLAGTAYGYTF.

The chain joins TRBV20-1 to TRBJ1-1; TRBD1 is a possible D gene (5 bases). The length of the CDR3 is 13 residues. Germline-derived CDR1 and CDR2 are DFQATT and SNEGSKA (reference sequence). V was clipped by 3 bases and J by 3 bases, with 11 bases between them. The CDR3 DNA is TGCAGTGCTAGTACGGGGCATGACACTGAAGCTTTCTTT. This encodes CSASTGHDTEAFF.

V and J are TRBV15 and TRBJ1-4, with TRBD1 identical over 7 bases. V dropped 5 bases and J dropped 8; count of bases not matched to a gene: 20. The CDR3 loop spans 18 amino acids. The germline CDR1 and CDR2 sequences are LNHNV and YYDKDF (reference sequence). In nucleotides, the CDR3 is TGTGCCACCAGCTCTACAGGGACAGATAAAGTTGGAGGGGAAAAACTGTTTTTT. Translated, it gives CATSSTGTDKVGGEKLFF.

This chain connects TRBV7-2 to TRBJ1-3; D gene uncertain. The V and J ends lost 5 bases and 3 bases respectively, with 11 bases between them. Looked up from germline, CDR1 is SGHTA and CDR2 is FQGNSA. This CDR3 is 14 amino acids long. CDR3 coding DNA: TGTGCCAGCAGCCCAGTCCTTTTTGGAAACACCATATATTTT. This translates into CASSPVLFGNTIYF.

The count of this clone is one. The V gene is TRBV19, the J gene TRBJ1-2; D might be TRBD1 (5 bases). CDR1 and CDR2 from the germline V gene are LNHDA and SQIVND (reference sequence). The CDR3 runs to 14 residues. With 3 bases removed from V and 6 bases from J, the gap between germline ends came to 14 bases. The CDR3 coding sequence is TGTGCCAGTAGTATTAATGTGGGGGTAAATGGCTACACCTTC. This encodes CASSINVGVNGYTF.

This rearrangement joins TRBV11-2 to TRBJ1-1, with TRBD1 matching over 9 bases. CDR3 length equals 14 residues. The V gene end was trimmed by 5 bases and the J gene end by 4 bases; junction bases not matched to a gene: 5. The V gene's germline CDR1 is SGHAT and CDR2 FQNNGV. CDR3 bases: TGTGCCAGCAGCCTGGGACAGGGTTCCACTGAAGCTTTCTTT. Its translation: CASSLGQGSTEAFF.

The CDR3 sequence: CASAPGWADTQYF. The CDR3 nucleotides are TGTGCCAGCGCCCCGGGGTGGGCGGATACGCAGTATTTT. This chain connects TRBV7-8 to TRBJ2-3; tentatively, D is TRBD2 (5 bases). Germline values: CDR1 SGHVS, CDR2 FQNEAQ. V shed 8 bases and J shed 6 bases, with 15 bases lying between them. The CDR3 length is 13 residues. The entire variable domain, with the rest obtained from reference TRBV7-8 and TRBJ2-3, is as follows: GAGVSQSPRYKVAKRGQDVALRCDPISGHVSLFWYQQALGQGPEFLTYFQNEAQLDKSGLPSDRFFAERPEGSVSTLKIQRTQQEDSAVYLCASAPGWADTQYFGPGTRLTVL.

V is TRBV7-2 and J is TRBJ1-6; a weak D match, TRBD1 (6 bases). The V end was cut by 6 bases, the J end by 3 bases, with 9 bases between. The CDR3 covers 14 residues. Germline CDR1 is SGHTA and CDR2 is FQGNSA. CDR3: CASSGQYYNSPLHF. CDR3 DNA: TGTGCCAGCAGTGGACAGTACTATAATTCACCCCTCCACTTT.

This clone was seen a single time. The rearrangement links TRBV28 to TRBJ1-2, with D uncertain. CDR1 is MDHEN and CDR2 is SYDVKM in the germline V gene. This CDR3 region has 13 residues. The germline V and J ends were trimmed by 5 bases and 5 bases, with 12 bases remaining between them. The CDR3 reads CASSPTNSYGYTF. The CDR3 region has the DNA TGTGCCAGCAGTCCAACCAATTCTTATGGCTACACCTTC.

The chain joins TRBV29-1 to TRBJ2-1, with TRBD1 identical over 9 bases. Germline assignment: CDR1 SQVTM and CDR2 ANQGSEA. This CDR3 has 14 residues. V was pared by 7 bases and J by 7 bases, with 11 bases of the junction left unmatched. The CDR3 DNA reads TGCAGCGCCCAGCCGGGACAGGGAGTAAATGAGCAGTTCTTC. It is translated as CSAQPGQGVNEQFF.

This chain links TRBV30 with TRBJ1-2; D not certain. Looked up from germline, CDR1 is GTSNPN and CDR2 is SVGIG (reference sequence). The CDR3 consists of 11 residues. V lost 0 bases, J lost 8 bases, and 7 bases lay in between. The CDR3 coding sequence is TGTGCCTGGAGTGTACTAGAAGGCTACACCTTC. Translating it yields CAWSVLEGYTF.

The chain recombines TRBV7-9 with TRBJ1-2; D gene uncertain. CDR1 and CDR2 from the germline V gene are SEHNR and FQNEAQ (reference sequence). V shed 5 bases and J shed 4 bases, with 11 bases lying between them. CDR3 length: 13 amino acids. For the CDR3, the DNA is TGTGCCAGCAGCCCCGATTGGCGCTATGGCTACACCTTC. Its translation is CASSPDWRYGYTF.

V is TRBV28 and J is TRBJ2-1; 8 positions agree with TRBD2. Per germline, CDR1 MDHEN and CDR2 SYDVKM. J gave up 0 bases and V 6 bases, and 13 bases lay outside the gene matches. This CDR3 is 18 amino acids long. The CDR3, as DNA: TGTGCCAGCAGCCCTCCTTCCTTAGCGGGGATCTCCTACAATGAGCAGTTCTTC. Translating it yields CASSPPSLAGISYNEQFF. Supplemented by reference TRBV28 and TRBJ2-1, the full variable domain reads DVKVTQSSRYLVKRTGEKVFLECVQDMDHENMFWYRQDPGLGLRLIYFSYDVKMKEKGDIPEGYSVSREKKERFSLILESASTNQTSMYLCASSPPSLAGISYNEQFFGPGTRLTVL.

The rearrangement uses TRBV12-3 or TRBV12-4 and TRBJ1-5; D possibly corresponds to TRBD1 (5 bases). This CDR3 spans 13 amino acids. Trimming took off 4 bases at V and 5 bases at J, with 9 bases between the two ends. The CDR3 bases are TGTGCCAGCAGTTCGGGGGGGTATCAGCCCCAGCATTTT. This encodes CASSSGGYQPQHF.

This chain connects TRBV5-6 to TRBJ1-4; D not certain. Germline V gives CDR1 SGHDT, CDR2 YYEEEE. The CDR3 is 15 amino acids. The V end lost 4 bases, the J end lost 0 bases, and 10 bases lay between the germline ends. The CDR3 DNA sequence: TGTGCCAGCAGCGGAAGGGTGGCAACTAATGAAAAACTGTTTTTT. Translating gives CASSGRVATNEKLFF.

The V call is TRBV10-3, the J call TRBJ1-1; 7 bases are a match to TRBD1. The CDR3 totals 15 residues. With V trimmed by 6 bases and J by 5 bases, 12 bases remained unmatched. Per the germline V gene, CDR1 is ENHRY and CDR2 is SYGVKD. The CDR3 coding sequence is TGTGCCATCAGCGCAATTAACAGGGGAGGGACTGAAGCTTTCTTT. Translation gives CAISAINRGGTEAFF.

The chain is built from TRBV9 and TRBJ2-1; D call uncertain. Trimming pared 0 bases from V and 8 bases from J, leaving 6 bases between. CDR1 and CDR2 (germline): SGDLS, YYNGEE. This CDR3 spans 12 amino acids. The DNA of the CDR3 is TGTGCCAGCAGCGTAGTTCGGCATGAGCAGTTCTTC. Translating gives CASSVVRHEQFF.

This clone was detected only a few times. This chain links TRBV27 with TRBJ2-6; 7 bases are a match to TRBD1. The germline CDR1 and CDR2 sequences are MNHEY and SMNVEV (reference sequence). The CDR3 consists of 19 residues. V lost 6 bases, J lost 2 bases, and 16 bases stayed unmatched. This CDR3 reads CASRRTGVGEWAGANVLTF. As DNA, the CDR3 is TGTGCCAGCAGGAGAACAGGGGTAGGGGAATGGGCTGGGGCCAACGTCCTGACTTTC.

CDR3 loop: CASSVGVQNEKLFF. The CDR3, as DNA: TGTGCCAGCAGCGTAGGGGTCCAAAATGAAAAACTGTTTTTT. V and J are TRBV9 and TRBJ1-4; D uncertain. The CDR3 loop spans 14 amino acids. Germline V gene sequence: CDR1 SGDLS, CDR2 YYNGEE. V lost 0 bases and J 5 bases, leaving 8 bases between the germline ends.

The rearrangement joins TRBV30 to TRBJ1-4, with D possibly TRBD1 on 5 matching bases. In germline, CDR1 is GTSNPN, CDR2 SVGIG (reference sequence). The CDR3 loop spans 13 amino acids. Trimming pared 3 bases from V and 4 bases from J, leaving 9 bases between. CDR3 amino acids: CAWSAGLNEKLFF. The CDR3 nucleotides are TGTGCCTGGAGCGCAGGGCTTAATGAAAAACTGTTTTTT.

The rearrangement uses TRBV20-1 and TRBJ2-1; maybe TRBD1 (5 bases). This CDR3 comprises 11 residues. V was pared by 7 bases and J by 3 bases, with 7 bases between. The V gene's germline CDR1 is DFQATT and CDR2 SNEGSKA (reference sequence). CDR3 sequence reads: CSEGFYNEQFF. The CDR3 DNA follows: TGCAGTGAGGGGTTCTACAATGAGCAGTTCTTC.

The chain recombines TRBV3-1 (or the pseudogene TRBV3-2) with TRBJ1-2; D unclear. This CDR3 is 13 amino acids long. Germline lookup yields CDR1 LGHDT and CDR2 YNNKEL (reference sequence). V gave up 2 bases and J gave up 7 bases, with 11 bases separating them. The CDR3 DNA is TGTGCCAGCAGCCAAAGGGCAGAGGGTGGCTACACCTTC. Encoded protein: CASSQRAEGGYTF.

This clone was detected only a few times. This chain links TRBV5-5 with TRBJ2-3; TRBD2 matches at 14 bases. The germline CDR1 and CDR2 sequences are SGHKS and YYEKEE (reference sequence). CDR3 size: 16 residues. After removal of 4 bases from V and 4 bases from J, the junction contained 5 bases not matched to a gene. The CDR3 DNA reads TGTGCCAGCAGCCGGACTAGCGGGAGGCTATCAGATACGCAGTATTTT. Protein sequence: CASSRTSGRLSDTQYF.

V gene TRBV11-2 combines with J gene TRBJ2-3; 7 nucleotides line up with TRBD1. The V segment lost 1 base and the J segment 3 bases; nucleotides outside the gene matches: 10. Germline V CDR1 and CDR2: SGHAT, FQNNGV. This CDR3 comprises 17 residues. The CDR3 sequence is CASSLGETGYGTDTQYF. Written as DNA, the CDR3 is TGTGCCAGCAGCTTAGGCGAGACAGGGTATGGGACAGATACGCAGTATTTT. Full variable domain (missing parts from reference TRBV11-2 and TRBJ2-3): EAGVAQSPRYKIIEKRQSVAFWCNPISGHATLYWYQQILGQGPKLLIQFQNNGVVDDSQLPKDRFSAERLKGVDSTLKIQPAKLEDSAVYLCASSLGETGYGTDTQYFGPGTRLTVL.